In this sample, the clone carrying this T cell receptor beta chain turned up once. Original processing methods: Amplified reference gene primers provided the basis for estimating nucleated cell counts. The method was immunoSEQ multiplex PCR; TCRdb's version includes in-frame clones alone and lacks a portion of them. The DNA gave D and trimming, while V, J and clone size come from that table. The table lists about 220,000 clones, about 87% of them singletons. The CDR3 spans 15 residues. Germline-derived CDR1 and CDR2 are SGHRS and YFSETQ. V was trimmed by 4 bases and J by 1 base, leaving 14 bases between them. This specimen comes from a study of blood T cell repertoires in COVID-19. Study background: From T cells, B-cell-depleted T cells, or PBMCs came the material, which was cDNA or gDNA.

Recruits, aged roughly 18 to 100 years, lived in roughly 22 US areas. V and J are TRBV5-1 and TRBJ1-2; D ambiguous. The sequenced sample consisted of PBMCs or T cells enriched from blood (not recorded which). The TCR was taken from a woman in her twenties or thirties who had recovered from COVID-19. This CDR3 reads CASSPDGDRNYGYTF. The CDR3 DNA reads TGCGCCAGCAGCCCTGACGGAGACCGTAACTATGGCTACACCTTC. Based on the CDR3 plus reference TRBV5-1 and TRBJ1-2, the full variable domain is KAGVTQTPRYLIKTRGQQVTLSCSPISGHRSVSWYQQTPGQGLQFLFEYFSETQRNKGNFPGRFSGRQFSNSRSEMNVSTLELGDSALYLCASSPDGDRNYGYTFGSGTRLTVV.